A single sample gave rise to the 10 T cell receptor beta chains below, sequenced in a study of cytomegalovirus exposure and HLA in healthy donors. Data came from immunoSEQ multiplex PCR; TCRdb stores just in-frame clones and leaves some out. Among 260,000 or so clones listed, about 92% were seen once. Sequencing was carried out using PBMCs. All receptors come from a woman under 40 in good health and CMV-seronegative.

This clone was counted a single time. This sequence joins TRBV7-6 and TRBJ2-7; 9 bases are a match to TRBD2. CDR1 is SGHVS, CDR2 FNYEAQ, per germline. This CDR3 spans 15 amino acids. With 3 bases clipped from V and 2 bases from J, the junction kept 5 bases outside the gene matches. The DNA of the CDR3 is TGTGCCAGCAGCTTTGGGGCGGGAGGGCCCTACGAGCAGTACTTC. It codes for CASSFGAGGPYEQYF.

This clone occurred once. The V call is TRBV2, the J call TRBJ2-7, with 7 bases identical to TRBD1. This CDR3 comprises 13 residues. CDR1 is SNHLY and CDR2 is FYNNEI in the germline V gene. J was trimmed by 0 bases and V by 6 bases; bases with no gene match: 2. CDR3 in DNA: TGTGCCAGCAGCTGGGACAGCTCCTACGAGCAGTACTTC. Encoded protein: CASSWDSSYEQYF.

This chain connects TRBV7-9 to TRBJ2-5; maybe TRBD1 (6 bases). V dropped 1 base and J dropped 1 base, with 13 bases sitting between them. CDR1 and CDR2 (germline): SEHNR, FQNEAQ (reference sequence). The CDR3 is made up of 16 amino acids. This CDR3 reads CASSLGGSQGQETQYF. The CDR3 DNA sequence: TGTGCCAGCAGCTTAGGTGGGTCACAGGGCCAAGAGACCCAGTACTTC.

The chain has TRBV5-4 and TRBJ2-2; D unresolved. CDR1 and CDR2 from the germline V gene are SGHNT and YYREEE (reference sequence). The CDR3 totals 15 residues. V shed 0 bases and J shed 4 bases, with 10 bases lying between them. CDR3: CASSLAFGATGELFF. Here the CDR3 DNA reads TGTGCCAGCAGCTTGGCCTTCGGAGCCACCGGGGAGCTGTTTTTT.

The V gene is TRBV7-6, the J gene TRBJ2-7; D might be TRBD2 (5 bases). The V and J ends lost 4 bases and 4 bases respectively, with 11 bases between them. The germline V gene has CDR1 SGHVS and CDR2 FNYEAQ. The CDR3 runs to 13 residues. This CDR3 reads CASSSYRGYEQYF. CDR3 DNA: TGTGCCAGCAGCTCCTACCGCGGGTACGAGCAGTACTTC.

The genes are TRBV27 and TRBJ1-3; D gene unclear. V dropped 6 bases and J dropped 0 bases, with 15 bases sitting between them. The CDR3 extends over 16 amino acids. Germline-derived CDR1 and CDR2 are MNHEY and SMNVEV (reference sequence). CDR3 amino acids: CASSSQRGFSGNTIYF. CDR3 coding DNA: TGTGCCAGCAGCTCACAAAGAGGGTTCTCTGGAAACACCATATATTTT.

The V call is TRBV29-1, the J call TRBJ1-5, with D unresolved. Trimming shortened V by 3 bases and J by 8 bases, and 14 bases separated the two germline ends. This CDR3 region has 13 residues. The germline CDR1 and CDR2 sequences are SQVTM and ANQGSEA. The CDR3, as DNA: TGCAGCGTTGAGATTAATCCCATGGAGCCCCAGCATTTT. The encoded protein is CSVEINPMEPQHF.

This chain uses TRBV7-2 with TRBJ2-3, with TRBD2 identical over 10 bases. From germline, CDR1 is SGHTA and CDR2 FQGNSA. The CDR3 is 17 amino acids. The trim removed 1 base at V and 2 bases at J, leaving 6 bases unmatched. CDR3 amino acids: CASSLVNLAGVTDTQYF. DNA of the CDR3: TGTGCCAGCAGCTTAGTAAACCTAGCGGGAGTCACAGATACGCAGTATTTT.

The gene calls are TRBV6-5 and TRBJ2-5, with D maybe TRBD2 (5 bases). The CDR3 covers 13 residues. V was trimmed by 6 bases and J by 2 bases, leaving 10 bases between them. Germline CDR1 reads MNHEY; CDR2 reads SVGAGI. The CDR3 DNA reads TGTGCCAGCAGCCGTACTAGACAAGAGACCCAGTACTTC. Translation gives CASSRTRQETQYF.

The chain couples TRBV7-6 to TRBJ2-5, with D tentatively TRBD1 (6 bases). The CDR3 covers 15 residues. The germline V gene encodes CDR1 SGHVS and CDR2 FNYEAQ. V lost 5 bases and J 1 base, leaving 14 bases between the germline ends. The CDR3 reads CASSLGTGLQETQYF. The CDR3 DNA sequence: TGTGCCAGCAGCCTAGGAACAGGGCTCCAAGAGACCCAGTACTTC. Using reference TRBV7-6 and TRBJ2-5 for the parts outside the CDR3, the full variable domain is GAGVSQSPRYKVTKRGQDVALRCDPISGHVSLYWYRQALGQGPEFLTYFNYEAQQDKSGLPNDRFSAERPEGSISTLTIQRTEQRDSAMYRCASSLGTGLQETQYFGPGTRLLVL.